This TCR beta chain was sequenced for a study of cytomegalovirus exposure and HLA in healthy donors. General observations from the study: Per published reports, the classifier diagnosed cytomegalovirus status with high specificity and sensitivity. Trimming of TCR beta V- and J-genes showed a link, identified in a later analysis, to a missense DCLRE1C variant. There were several of the most significant clusters that appeared linked to common viral pathogens in a later analysis.

PCR used 60 Vbeta primers and 13 Jbeta primers. Profiled with immunoSEQ multiplex PCR; TCRdb holds only in-frame clones, not every one. The sample carries 150,000 to 200,000 clones, 79% recorded once. In the case of this clone: What it binds is unknown.

The CDR3 contains 14 residues. Trimming shortened V by 5 bases and J by 2 bases, and 11 bases separated the two germline ends. Germline V CDR1 and CDR2: PRHDT, FYEKMQ (reference sequence). The chain uses TRBV13 and TRBJ2-3; possible D gene TRBD2, 6 bases. Material for sequencing was PBMCs. This TCR was sampled from a man aged 35 to 55 in good health and CMV-seronegative. The CDR3 coding sequence is TGTGCCAGCAGCCCCGGGACTCTCACAGATACGCAGTATTTT. Its translation is CASSPGTLTDTQYF.